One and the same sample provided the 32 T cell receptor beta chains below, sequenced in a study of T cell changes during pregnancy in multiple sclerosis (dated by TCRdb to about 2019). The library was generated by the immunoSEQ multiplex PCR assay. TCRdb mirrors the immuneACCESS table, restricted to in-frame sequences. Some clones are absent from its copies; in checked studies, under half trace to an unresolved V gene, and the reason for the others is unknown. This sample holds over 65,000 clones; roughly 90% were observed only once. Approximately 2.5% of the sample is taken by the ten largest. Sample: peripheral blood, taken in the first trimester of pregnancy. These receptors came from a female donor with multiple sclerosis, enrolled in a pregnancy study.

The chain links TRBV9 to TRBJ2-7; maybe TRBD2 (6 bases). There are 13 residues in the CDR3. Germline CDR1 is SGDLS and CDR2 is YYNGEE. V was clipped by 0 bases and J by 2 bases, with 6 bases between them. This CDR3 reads CASSVGTTYEQYF. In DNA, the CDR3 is TGTGCCAGCAGCGTAGGGACTACCTACGAGCAGTACTTC.

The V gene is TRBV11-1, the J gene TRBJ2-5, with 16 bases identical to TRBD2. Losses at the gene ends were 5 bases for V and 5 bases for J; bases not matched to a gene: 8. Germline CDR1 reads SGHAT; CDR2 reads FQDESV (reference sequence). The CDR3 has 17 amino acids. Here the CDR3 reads CASSEGTSGRAKETQYF. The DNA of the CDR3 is TGTGCCAGCAGCGAAGGGACTAGCGGGAGGGCCAAGGAGACCCAGTACTTC.

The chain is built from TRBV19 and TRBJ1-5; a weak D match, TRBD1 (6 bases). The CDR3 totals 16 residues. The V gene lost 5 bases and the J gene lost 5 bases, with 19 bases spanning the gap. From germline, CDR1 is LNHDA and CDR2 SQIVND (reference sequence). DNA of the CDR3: TGTGCCAGTAGTCCCATCCACGGGGGGCTGGATCAGCCCCAGCATTTT. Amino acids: CASSPIHGGLDQPQHF.

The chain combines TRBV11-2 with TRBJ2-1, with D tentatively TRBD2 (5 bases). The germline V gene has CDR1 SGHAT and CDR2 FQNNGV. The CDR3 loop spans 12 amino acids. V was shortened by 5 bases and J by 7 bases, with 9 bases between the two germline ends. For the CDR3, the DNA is TGTGCCAGCAGCCCCACTAGAAATGAGCAGTTCTTC. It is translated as CASSPTRNEQFF.

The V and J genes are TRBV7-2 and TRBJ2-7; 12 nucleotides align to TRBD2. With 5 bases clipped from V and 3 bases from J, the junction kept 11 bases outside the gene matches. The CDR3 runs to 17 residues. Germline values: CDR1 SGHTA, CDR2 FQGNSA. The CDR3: CASSPTRLLAGGYEQYF. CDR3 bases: TGTGCCAGCAGCCCCACTAGGCTACTAGCGGGGGGCTACGAGCAGTACTTC.

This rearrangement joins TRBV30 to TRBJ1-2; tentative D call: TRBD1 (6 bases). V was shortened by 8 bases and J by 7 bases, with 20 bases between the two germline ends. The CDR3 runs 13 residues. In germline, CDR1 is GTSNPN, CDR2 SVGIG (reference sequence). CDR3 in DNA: TGTGCCAGTAAAATGGGCAGGGGAGCTGGCTACACCTTC. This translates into CASKMGRGAGYTF.

The CDR3 reads CASSITDRGNQPQHF. CDR3 bases: TGTGCCAGTAGTATAACCGACAGGGGCAATCAGCCCCAGCATTTT. The V and J genes are TRBV19 and TRBJ1-5; the match to TRBD1 covers 7 bases. This CDR3 is 15 amino acids long. CDR1 and CDR2 from the germline V gene are LNHDA and SQIVND (reference sequence). V trimming: 2 bases; J trimming: 2 bases; junction bases outside the gene matches: 3.

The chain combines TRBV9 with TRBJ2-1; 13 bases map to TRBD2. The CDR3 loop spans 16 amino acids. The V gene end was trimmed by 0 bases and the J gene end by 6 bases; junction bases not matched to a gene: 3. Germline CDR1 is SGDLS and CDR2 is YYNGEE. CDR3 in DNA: TGTGCCAGCAGCGTAGGGACTAGCGGGGGCCCCAATGAGCAGTTCTTC. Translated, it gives CASSVGTSGGPNEQFF.

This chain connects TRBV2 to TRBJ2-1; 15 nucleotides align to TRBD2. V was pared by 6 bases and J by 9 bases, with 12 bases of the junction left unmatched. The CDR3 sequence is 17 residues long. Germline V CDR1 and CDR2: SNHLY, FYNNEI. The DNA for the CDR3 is TGTGCCAGCAGAGAGAGGACTAGCGGGAGGGCAGCCGGTGAGCAGTTCTTC. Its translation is CASRERTSGRAAGEQFF.

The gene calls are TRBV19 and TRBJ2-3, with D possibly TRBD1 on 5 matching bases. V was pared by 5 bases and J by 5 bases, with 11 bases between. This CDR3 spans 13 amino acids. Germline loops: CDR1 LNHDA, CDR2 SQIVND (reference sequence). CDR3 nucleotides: TGTGCCAGTAGTTTGCAGGGAATAGATACGCAGTATTTT. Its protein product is CASSLQGIDTQYF.

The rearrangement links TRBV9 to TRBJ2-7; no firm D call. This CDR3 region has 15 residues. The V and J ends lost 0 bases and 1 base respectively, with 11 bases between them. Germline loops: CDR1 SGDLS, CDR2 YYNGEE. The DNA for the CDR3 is TGTGCCAGCAGCGTAGAAGCGTTCACGTCCTACGAGCAGTACTTC. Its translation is CASSVEAFTSYEQYF.

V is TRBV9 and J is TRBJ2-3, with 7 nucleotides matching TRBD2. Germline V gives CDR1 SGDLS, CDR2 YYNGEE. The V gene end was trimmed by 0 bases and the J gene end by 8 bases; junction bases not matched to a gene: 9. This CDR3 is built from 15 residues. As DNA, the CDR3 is TGTGCCAGCAGCGTAGCTGGGGGGGAGCAGGTTACGCAGTATTTT. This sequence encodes CASSVAGGEQVTQYF.

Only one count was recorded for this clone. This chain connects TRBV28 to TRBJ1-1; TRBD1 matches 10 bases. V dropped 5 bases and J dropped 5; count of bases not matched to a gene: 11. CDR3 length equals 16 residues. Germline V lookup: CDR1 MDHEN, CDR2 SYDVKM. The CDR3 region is CASSPGTGVRNTEAFF. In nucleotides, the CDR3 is TGTGCCAGCAGTCCGGGGACAGGGGTTAGGAATACTGAAGCTTTCTTT.

In DNA form, the CDR3 reads TGTGCCAGCAGCCAAGATCTAGCGGGAGTAGATAATGAGCAGTTCTTC. Translation gives CASSQDLAGVDNEQFF. The chain employs TRBV14 and TRBJ2-1; 10 nucleotides align to TRBD2. V lost 0 bases and J lost 7; bases outside the gene matches: 6. CDR1 is SGHDN, CDR2 FVKESK, per germline. CDR3 size: 16 residues. The full variable domain, with the rest looked up from reference TRBV14 and TRBJ2-1, is EAGVTQFPSHSVIEKGQTVTLRCDPISGHDNLYWYRRVMGKEIKFLLHFVKESKQDESGMPNNRFLAERTGGTYSTLKVQPAELEDSGVYFCASSQDLAGVDNEQFFGPGTRLTVL.

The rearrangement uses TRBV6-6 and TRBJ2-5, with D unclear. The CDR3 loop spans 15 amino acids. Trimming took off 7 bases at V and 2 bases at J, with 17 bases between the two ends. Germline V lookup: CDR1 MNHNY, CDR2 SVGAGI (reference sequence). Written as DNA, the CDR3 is TGTGCCAGCATAAGGAAGGCGGATGATCAAGAGACCCAGTACTTC. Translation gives CASIRKADDQETQYF.

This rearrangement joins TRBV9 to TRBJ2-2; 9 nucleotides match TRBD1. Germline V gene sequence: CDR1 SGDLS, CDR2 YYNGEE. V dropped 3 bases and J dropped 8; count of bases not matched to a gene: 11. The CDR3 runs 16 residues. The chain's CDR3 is CASSDPTGQGAGELFF. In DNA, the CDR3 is TGTGCCAGCAGCGATCCCACGGGACAGGGAGCTGGGGAGCTGTTTTTT.

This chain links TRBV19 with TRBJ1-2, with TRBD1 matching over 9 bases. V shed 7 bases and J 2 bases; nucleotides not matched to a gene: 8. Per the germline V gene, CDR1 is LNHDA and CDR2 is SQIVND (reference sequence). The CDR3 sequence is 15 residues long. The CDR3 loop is CASIPNRGPNYGYTF. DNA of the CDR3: TGTGCCAGTATTCCCAACAGGGGGCCCAACTATGGCTACACCTTC.

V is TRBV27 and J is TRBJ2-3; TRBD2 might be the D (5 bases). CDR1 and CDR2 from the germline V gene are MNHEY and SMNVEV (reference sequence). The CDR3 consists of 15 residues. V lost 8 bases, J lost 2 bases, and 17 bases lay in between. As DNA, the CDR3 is TGTGCCAGCTCTACGTCCAGCGGATTCACAGATACGCAGTATTTT. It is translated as CASSTSSGFTDTQYF.

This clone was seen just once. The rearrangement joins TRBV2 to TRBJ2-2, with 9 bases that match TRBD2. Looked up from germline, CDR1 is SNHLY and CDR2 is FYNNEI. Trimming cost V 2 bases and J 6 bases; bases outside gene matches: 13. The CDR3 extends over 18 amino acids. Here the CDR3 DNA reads TGTGCCAGCAGTGAAAGGGCCGGCGGGGGGGCATCGTCCGGGGAGCTGTTTTTT. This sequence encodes CASSERAGGGASSGELFF.

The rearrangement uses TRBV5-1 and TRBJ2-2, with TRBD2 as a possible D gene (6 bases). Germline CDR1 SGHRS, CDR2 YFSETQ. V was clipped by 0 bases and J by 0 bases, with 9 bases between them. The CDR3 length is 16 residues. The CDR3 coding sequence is TGCGCCAGCAGCTTGGCGGGCGGGGCGAACACCGGGGAGCTGTTTTTT. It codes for CASSLAGGANTGELFF.

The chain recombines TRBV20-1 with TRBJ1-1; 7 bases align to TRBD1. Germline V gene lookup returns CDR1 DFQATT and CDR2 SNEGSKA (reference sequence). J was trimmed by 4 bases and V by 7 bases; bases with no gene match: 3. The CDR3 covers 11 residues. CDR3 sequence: CSVSGGTEAFF. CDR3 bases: TGCAGTGTTTCAGGGGGCACTGAAGCTTTCTTT.

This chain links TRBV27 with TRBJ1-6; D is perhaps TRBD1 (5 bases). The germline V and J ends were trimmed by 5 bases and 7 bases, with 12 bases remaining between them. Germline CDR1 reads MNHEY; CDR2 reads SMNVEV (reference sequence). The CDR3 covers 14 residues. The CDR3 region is CASSAGLENSPLHF. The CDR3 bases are TGTGCCAGCAGTGCGGGACTAGAGAATTCACCCCTCCACTTT.

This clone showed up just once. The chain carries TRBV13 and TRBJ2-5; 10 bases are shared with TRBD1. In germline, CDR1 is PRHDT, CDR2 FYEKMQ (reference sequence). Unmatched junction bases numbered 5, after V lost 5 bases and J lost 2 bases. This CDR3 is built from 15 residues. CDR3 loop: CASSPGTGAQETQYF. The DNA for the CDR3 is TGTGCCAGCAGCCCCGGGACAGGGGCACAAGAGACCCAGTACTTC.

CDR3 in DNA: TGTGCCACCAACTTGGGGGACAGGGGACAAGAAGCTTTCTTT. It translates to CATNLGDRGQEAFF. The chain is built from TRBV15 and TRBJ1-1; 10 bases are a match to TRBD1. Per the germline V gene, CDR1 is LNHNV and CDR2 is YYDKDF (reference sequence). With 7 bases clipped from V and 8 bases from J, the junction kept 10 bases outside the gene matches. The CDR3 is made up of 14 amino acids. Full variable domain (outside the CDR3, taken from reference TRBV15 and TRBJ1-1): DAMVIQNPRYQVTQFGKPVTLSCSQTLNHNVMYWYQQKSSQAPKLLFHYYDKDFNNEADTPDNFQSRRPNTSFCFLDIRSPGLGDTAMYLCATNLGDRGQEAFFGQGTRLTVV.

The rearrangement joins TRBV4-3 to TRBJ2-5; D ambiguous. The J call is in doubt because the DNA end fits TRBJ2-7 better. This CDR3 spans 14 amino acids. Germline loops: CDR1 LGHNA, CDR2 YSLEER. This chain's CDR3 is CASSHEWASYEQYF. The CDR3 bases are TGCGCCAGCAGCCATGAGTGGGCGTCCTACGAGCAGTACTTC.

CDR3: CASSQTGSAFF. CDR3 nucleotide sequence: TGTGCCAGCAGTCAGACAGGGTCCGCGTTCTTC. V gene TRBV2 combines with J gene TRBJ2-1; 7 bases are shared with TRBD1. Germline V gene data show CDR1 as SNHLY and CDR2 as FYNNEI. The CDR3 totals 11 residues. J lost 15 bases, V lost 5 bases, and 7 bases had no gene match.

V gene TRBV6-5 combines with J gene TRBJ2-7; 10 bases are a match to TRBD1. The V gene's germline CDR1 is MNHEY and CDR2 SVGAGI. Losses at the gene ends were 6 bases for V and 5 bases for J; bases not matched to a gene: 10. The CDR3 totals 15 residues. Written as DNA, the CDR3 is TGTGCCAGCAGACAGACCGGGACAGGGGTCGACGAGCAGTACTTC. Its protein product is CASRQTGTGVDEQYF.

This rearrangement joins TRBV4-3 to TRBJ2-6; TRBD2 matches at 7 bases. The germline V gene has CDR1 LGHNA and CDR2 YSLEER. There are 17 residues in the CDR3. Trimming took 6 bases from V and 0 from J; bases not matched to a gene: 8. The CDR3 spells CASRSGRGSSGANVLTF. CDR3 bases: TGCGCCAGCAGAAGCGGGCGGGGGAGCTCTGGGGCCAACGTCCTGACTTTC.

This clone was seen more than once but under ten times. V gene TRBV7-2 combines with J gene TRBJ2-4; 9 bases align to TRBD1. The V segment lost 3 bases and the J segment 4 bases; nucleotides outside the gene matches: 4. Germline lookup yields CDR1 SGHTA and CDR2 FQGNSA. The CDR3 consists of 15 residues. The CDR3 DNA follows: TGTGCCAGCAGCTTCGGAGGGACAGGGAAAAACATTCAGTACTTC. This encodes CASSFGGTGKNIQYF.

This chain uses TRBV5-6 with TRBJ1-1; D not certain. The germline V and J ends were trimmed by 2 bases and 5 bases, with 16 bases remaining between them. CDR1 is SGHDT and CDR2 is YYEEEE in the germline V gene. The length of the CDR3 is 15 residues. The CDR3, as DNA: TGTGCCAGCAGCTTTGCGGAACGCGCATGGACTGAAGCTTTCTTT. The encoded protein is CASSFAERAWTEAFF.

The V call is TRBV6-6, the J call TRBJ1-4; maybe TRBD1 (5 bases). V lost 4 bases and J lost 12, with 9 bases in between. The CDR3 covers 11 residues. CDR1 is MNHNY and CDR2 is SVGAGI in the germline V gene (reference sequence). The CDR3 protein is CASSWTRELFF. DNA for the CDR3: TGTGCCAGCAGTTGGACAAGAGAACTGTTTTTT.

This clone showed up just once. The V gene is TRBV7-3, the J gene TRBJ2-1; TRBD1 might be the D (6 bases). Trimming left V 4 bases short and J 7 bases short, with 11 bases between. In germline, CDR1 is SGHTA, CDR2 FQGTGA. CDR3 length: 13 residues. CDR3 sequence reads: CASSSGQWNEQFF. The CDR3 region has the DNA TGTGCCAGCAGCTCTGGACAGTGGAATGAGCAGTTCTTC.